The 11 T cell receptor beta chains given below trace back to one sample, sequenced in a study of shared clonotypes between healthy human individuals. Profiling relied on immunoSEQ multiplex PCR, and the TCRdb table lists in-frame clones only, not all of them. This table has roughly 760,000 clones, about 74% appearing once. The specimen was memory CD4+ T cells sorted from blood. Subset in this sample: CD45RA-negative fraction. The origin of the receptors is a woman under 40 in good health.

The rearrangement joins TRBV30 to TRBJ1-4; D remains ambiguous. V was clipped by 0 bases and J by 5 bases, with 10 bases between them. This CDR3 is built from 14 residues. From germline, CDR1 is GTSNPN and CDR2 SVGIG (reference sequence). CDR3 bases: TGTGCCTGGAGTGTAGGGCAGCGAAATGAAAAACTGTTTTTT. Translated, it gives CAWSVGQRNEKLFF. Based on the CDR3 plus reference TRBV30 and TRBJ1-4, the full variable domain is SQTIHQWPATLVQPVGSPLSLECTVEGTSNPNLYWYRQAAGRGLQLLFYSVGIGQISSEVPQNLSASRPQDRQFILSSKKLLLSDSGFYLCAWSVGQRNEKLFFGSGTQLSVL.

This rearrangement joins TRBV28 to TRBJ1-2; 7 bases line up with TRBD1. After removal of 6 bases from V and 4 bases from J, the junction contained 8 bases not matched to a gene. The germline gives CDR1 MDHEN, CDR2 SYDVKM. This CDR3 has 14 amino acids. DNA of the CDR3: TGTGCCAGCAGCCTACGGGACAGCATCTATGGCTACACCTTC. Protein product: CASSLRDSIYGYTF.

The V and J genes are TRBV5-8 and TRBJ1-2; D not resolved. The CDR3 is 15 residues long. V was cut by 5 bases and J by 10 bases, with 24 bases left in between. Germline values: CDR1 SGHTS, CDR2 YDEGEE. The CDR3 protein is CASSRTLTWTVDYTF. The CDR3 DNA follows: TGTGCCAGCAGTCGCACACTTACCTGGACGGTGGACTACACCTTC. The entire variable domain, with the rest obtained from reference TRBV5-8 and TRBJ1-2, is as follows: EAGVTQSPTHLIKTRGQQATLRCSPISGHTSVYWYQQALGLGLQFLLWYDEGEERNRGNFPPRFSGRQFPNYSSELNVNALELEDSALYLCASSRTLTWTVDYTFGSGTRLTVV.

This clone came up once. The chain links TRBV4-1 to TRBJ1-1; TRBD1 aligns across 8 bases. This CDR3 contains 15 residues. Trimming took 4 bases from V and 3 from J; bases not matched to a gene: 7. From germline, CDR1 is MGHRA and CDR2 YSYEKL. The CDR3 protein is CASSRTSGGYTEAFF. Written as DNA, the CDR3 is TGCGCCAGCAGCCGAACCTCAGGGGGCTACACTGAAGCTTTCTTT.

The chain carries TRBV29-1 and TRBJ1-4; TRBD1 is a possible D gene (6 bases). Trimming took 6 bases from V and 8 from J, leaving 10 bases between them. The CDR3 loop spans 11 amino acids. The germline gives CDR1 SQVTM, CDR2 ANQGSEA. The CDR3 sequence is CSVADREKLFF. In DNA, the CDR3 is TGCAGCGTAGCCGACAGGGAAAAACTGTTTTTT.

The chain joins TRBV6-6 to TRBJ2-2; D ambiguous. The CDR3 spans 14 residues. The germline gives CDR1 MNHNY, CDR2 SVGAGI (reference sequence). V dropped 8 bases and J dropped 6 bases, with 16 bases sitting between them. CDR3 sequence reads: CASSKSTDAGELFF. The CDR3 DNA reads TGTGCCAGCTCGAAGTCAACAGACGCCGGGGAGCTGTTTTTT.

The chain employs TRBV28 and TRBJ2-2, with 12 bases matching TRBD2. After removal of 5 bases from V and 5 bases from J, the junction contained 6 bases not matched to a gene. Germline V gene data show CDR1 as MDHEN and CDR2 as SYDVKM. The CDR3 has 16 amino acids. In DNA, the CDR3 is TGTGCCAGCAGTATTATGACTAGCGGGAGAACCGGGGAGCTGTTTTTT. Translation gives CASSIMTSGRTGELFF.

The rearrangement uses TRBV18 and TRBJ1-1; 7 nucleotides line up with TRBD1. After removal of 2 bases from V and 0 bases from J, the junction contained 6 bases not matched to a gene. The CDR3 runs 16 residues. From germline, CDR1 is KGHSH and CDR2 LQKENI. The CDR3 DNA is TGTGCCAGCTCACCAACCCCGACAGGGCTGAACACTGAAGCTTTCTTT. This translates into CASSPTPTGLNTEAFF.

This sequence joins TRBV10-3 and TRBJ1-2; weak D call: TRBD1 (6 bases). Trimming removed 0 bases from V and 4 bases from J, with 18 bases in between. Germline CDR1 reads ENHRY; CDR2 reads SYGVKD. CDR3 length: 17 residues. The CDR3 here is CAISESSGWDTAYGYTF. CDR3 nucleotides: TGTGCCATCAGTGAGTCCTCTGGTTGGGACACCGCCTATGGCTACACCTTC.

This chain joins TRBV5-6 and TRBJ1-2; unclear D gene. Trimming took off 4 bases at V and 5 bases at J, with 21 bases between the two ends. Germline V gives CDR1 SGHDT, CDR2 YYEEEE. The CDR3 loop spans 16 amino acids. CDR3 protein: CASSAQLSTRPYGYTF. Written as DNA, the CDR3 is TGTGCCAGCAGCGCACAGTTATCGACAAGGCCGTATGGCTACACCTTC.

The CDR3 nucleotides are TGCAGCGTGATAGCGGGAGGGCCCTCTGGGGCCAACGTCCTGACTTTC. Encoded protein: CSVIAGGPSGANVLTF. The chain combines TRBV29-1 with TRBJ2-6; 11 bases are a match to TRBD2. With V trimmed by 6 bases and J by 0 bases, 4 bases remained unmatched. The CDR3 is made up of 16 amino acids. CDR1 SQVTM and CDR2 ANQGSEA come from the germline V gene.